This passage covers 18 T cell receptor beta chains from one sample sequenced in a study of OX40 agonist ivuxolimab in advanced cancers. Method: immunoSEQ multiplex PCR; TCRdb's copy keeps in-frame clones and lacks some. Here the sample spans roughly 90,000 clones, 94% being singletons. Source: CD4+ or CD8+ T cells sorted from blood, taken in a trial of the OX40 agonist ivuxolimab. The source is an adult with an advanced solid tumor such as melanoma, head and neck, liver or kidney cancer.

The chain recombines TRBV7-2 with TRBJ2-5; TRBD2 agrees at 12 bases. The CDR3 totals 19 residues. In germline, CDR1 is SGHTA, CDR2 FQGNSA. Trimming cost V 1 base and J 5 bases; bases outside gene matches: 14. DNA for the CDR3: TGTGCCAGCAGCTTAGGGACGGAGGCTAGCGGGGGGGCCTTGGAGACCCAGTACTTC. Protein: CASSLGTEASGGALETQYF.

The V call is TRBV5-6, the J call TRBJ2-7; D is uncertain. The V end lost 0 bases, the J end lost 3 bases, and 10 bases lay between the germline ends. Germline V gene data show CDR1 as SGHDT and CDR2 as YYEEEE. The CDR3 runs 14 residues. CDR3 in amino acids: CASSLGTSSYEQYF. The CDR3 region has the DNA TGTGCCAGCAGCTTGGGGACCTCAAGCTACGAGCAGTACTTC.

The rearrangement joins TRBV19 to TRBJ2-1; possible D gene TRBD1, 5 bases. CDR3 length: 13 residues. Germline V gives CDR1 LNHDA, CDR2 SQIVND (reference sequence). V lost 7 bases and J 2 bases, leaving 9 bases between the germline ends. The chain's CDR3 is CASTKTAYNEQFF. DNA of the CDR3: TGTGCCAGTACAAAGACAGCCTACAATGAGCAGTTCTTC.

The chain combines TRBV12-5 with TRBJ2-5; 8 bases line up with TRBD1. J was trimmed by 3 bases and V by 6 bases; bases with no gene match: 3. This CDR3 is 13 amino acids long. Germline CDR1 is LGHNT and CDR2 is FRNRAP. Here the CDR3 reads CASGPGQEETQYF. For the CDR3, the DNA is TGTGCTAGTGGCCCGGGACAGGAAGAGACCCAGTACTTC.

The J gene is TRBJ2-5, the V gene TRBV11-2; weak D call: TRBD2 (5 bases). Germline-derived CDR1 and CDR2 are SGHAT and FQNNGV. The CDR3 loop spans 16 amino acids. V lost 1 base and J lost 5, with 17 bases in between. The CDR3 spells CASSLVLLGVRETQYF. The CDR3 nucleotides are TGTGCCAGCAGCTTAGTCCTACTAGGAGTAAGGGAGACCCAGTACTTC.

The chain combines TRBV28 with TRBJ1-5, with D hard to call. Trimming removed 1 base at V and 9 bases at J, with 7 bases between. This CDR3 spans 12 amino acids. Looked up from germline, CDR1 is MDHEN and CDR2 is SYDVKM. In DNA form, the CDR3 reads TGTGCCAGCAGTTTATCGGATTCGCCCCAGCATTTT. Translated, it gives CASSLSDSPQHF.

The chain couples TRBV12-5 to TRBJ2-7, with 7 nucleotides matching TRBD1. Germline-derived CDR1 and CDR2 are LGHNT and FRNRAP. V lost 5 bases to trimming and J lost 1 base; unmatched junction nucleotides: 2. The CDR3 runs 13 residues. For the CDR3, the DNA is TGTGCTAGTGGTCGGGGACAGTCCTACGAGCAGTACTTC. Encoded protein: CASGRGQSYEQYF.

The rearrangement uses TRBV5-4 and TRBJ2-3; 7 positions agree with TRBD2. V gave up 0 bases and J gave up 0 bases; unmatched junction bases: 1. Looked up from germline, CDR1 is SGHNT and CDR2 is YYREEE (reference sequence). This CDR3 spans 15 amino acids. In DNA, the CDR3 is TGTGCCAGCAGCTTGGCGGGGGGTAGCACAGATACGCAGTATTTT. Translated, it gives CASSLAGGSTDTQYF. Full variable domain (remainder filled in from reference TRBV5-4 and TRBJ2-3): ETGVTQSPTHLIKTRGQQVTLRCSSQSGHNTVSWYQQALGQGPQFIFQYYREEENGRGNFPPRFSGLQFPNYSSELNVNALELDDSALYLCASSLAGGSTDTQYFGPGTRLTVL.

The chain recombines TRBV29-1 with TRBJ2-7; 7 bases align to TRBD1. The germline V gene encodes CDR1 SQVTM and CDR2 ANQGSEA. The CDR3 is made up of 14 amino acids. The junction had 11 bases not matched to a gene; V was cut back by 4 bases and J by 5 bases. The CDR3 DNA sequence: TGCAGCGTTGCCCCCGGGACAGCTTCTAACGAGCAGTACTTC. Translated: CSVAPGTASNEQYF.

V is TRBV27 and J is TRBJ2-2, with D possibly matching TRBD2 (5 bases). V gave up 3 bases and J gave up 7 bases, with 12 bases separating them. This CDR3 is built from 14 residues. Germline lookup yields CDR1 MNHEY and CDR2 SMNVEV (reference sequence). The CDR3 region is CASSFFFRGGELFF. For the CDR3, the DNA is TGTGCCAGCAGTTTCTTTTTTCGGGGCGGGGAGCTGTTTTTT.

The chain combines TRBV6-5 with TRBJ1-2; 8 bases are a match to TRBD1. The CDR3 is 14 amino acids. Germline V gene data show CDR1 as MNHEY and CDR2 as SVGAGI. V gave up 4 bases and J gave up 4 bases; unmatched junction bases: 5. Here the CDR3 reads CASSFRGLGYGYTF. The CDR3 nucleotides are TGTGCCAGCAGTTTCAGGGGGCTAGGCTATGGCTACACCTTC.

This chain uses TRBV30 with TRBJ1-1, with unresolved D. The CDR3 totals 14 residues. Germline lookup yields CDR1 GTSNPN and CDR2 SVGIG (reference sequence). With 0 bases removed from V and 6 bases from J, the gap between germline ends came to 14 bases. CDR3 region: CAWSVSLSRAEAFF. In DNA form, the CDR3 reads TGTGCCTGGAGTGTAAGTCTTTCAAGGGCTGAAGCTTTCTTT.

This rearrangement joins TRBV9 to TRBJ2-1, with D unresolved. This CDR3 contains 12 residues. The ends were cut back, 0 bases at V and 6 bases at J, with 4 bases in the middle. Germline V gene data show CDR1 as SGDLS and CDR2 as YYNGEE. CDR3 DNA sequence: TGTGCCAGCAGCGTAGTTTCCAATGAGCAGTTCTTC. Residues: CASSVVSNEQFF. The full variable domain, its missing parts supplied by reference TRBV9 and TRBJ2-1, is DSGVTQTPKHLITATGQRVTLRCSPRSGDLSVYWYQQSLDQGLQFLIQYYNGEERAKGNILERFSAQQFPDLHSELNLSSLELGDSALYFCASSVVSNEQFFGPGTRLTVL.

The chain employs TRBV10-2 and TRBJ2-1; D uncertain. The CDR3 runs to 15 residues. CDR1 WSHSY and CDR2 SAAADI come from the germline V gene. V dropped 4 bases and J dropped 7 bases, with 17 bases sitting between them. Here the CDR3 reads CASSGSHNRVNEQFF. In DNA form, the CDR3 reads TGCGCCAGCAGTGGCTCGCACAACCGAGTGAATGAGCAGTTCTTC.

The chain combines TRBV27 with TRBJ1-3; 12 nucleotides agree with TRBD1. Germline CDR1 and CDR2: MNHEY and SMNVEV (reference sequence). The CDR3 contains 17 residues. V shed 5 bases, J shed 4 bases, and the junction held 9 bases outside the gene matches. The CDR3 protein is CASSPPGQGALGNTIYF. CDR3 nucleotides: TGTGCCAGCAGTCCTCCGGGACAGGGGGCGCTGGGAAACACCATATATTTT.

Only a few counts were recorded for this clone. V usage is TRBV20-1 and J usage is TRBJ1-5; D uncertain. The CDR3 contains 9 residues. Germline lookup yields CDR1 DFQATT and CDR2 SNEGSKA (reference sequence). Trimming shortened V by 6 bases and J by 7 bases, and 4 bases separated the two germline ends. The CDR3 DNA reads TGCAGTGCCGGCCAGCCCCAGCATTTT. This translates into CSAGQPQHF.

This CDR3 reads CASSLEATGAYEQYF. The DNA for the CDR3 is TGTGCCAGCAGCTTAGAGGCGACAGGGGCCTACGAGCAGTACTTC. This sequence joins TRBV11-2 and TRBJ2-7; the match to TRBD1 covers 8 bases. After removal of 0 bases from V and 2 bases from J, the junction contained 3 bases not matched to a gene. This CDR3 region has 15 residues. The germline CDR1 and CDR2 sequences are SGHAT and FQNNGV.

CDR3 sequence reads: CAAGEGRRETQYF. For the CDR3, the DNA is TGTGCGGCTGGAGAGGGGCGACGGGAGACCCAGTACTTC. The chain carries TRBV19 and TRBJ2-5; the D gene could be TRBD1 or TRBD2 (5 bases each). This CDR3 has 13 residues. The germline V gene encodes CDR1 LNHDA and CDR2 SQIVND (reference sequence).